Presented here are 23 T cell receptor beta chains from one specimen sequenced in a study of identical twins. From the 5' RACE reads, TCRdb called clonotypes with MiXCR, one entry per CDR3 protein. The repertoire holds 300,000 to 350,000 distinct CDR3 sequences, with 9% to 15% as singletons. These sequences were also reported in another study, on yellow fever vaccine responses in identical twins.

The sequencing input was CD8+ T cells sorted from blood. These receptors were collected from a woman between 18 and 30 years old in good health.

The CDR3 DNA is TGTGCCATCAGTGAGTACTCTGGGACGCCGGGCCTTGATGGCTACACCTTC. Protein sequence: CAISEYSGTPGLDGYTF. The genes are TRBV10-3 and TRBJ1-2; maybe TRBD1 (5 bases). The CDR3 extends over 17 amino acids. Germline V CDR1 and CDR2: ENHRY, SYGVKD. The V and J ends lost 1 base and 6 bases respectively, with 21 bases between them.

This clonotype was counted a few times. The chain uses TRBV10-3 and TRBJ2-1; TRBD2 matches 9 bases. The J segment lost 8 bases and the V segment lost 6 bases, leaving 8 bases of the junction unmatched. Germline loops: CDR1 ENHRY, CDR2 SYGVKD. The CDR3 consists of 14 residues. CDR3 sequence: CAIRNSGRIDEQFF. The CDR3 nucleotides read TGTGCCATCAGAAATAGCGGGAGAATTGATGAGCAGTTCTTC.

The chain joins TRBV20-1 to TRBJ2-7, with D perhaps matching TRBD2 (6 bases). Deletions cut 1 base from V and 2 bases from J, with 15 bases between. The germline CDR1 and CDR2 sequences are DFQATT and SNEGSKA (reference sequence). The CDR3 contains 15 residues. CDR3 in amino acids: CSARGLADSPYEQYF. CDR3 DNA sequence: TGCAGTGCTAGAGGCTTAGCGGATAGCCCCTACGAGCAGTACTTC.

V gene TRBV9 combines with J gene TRBJ2-6; no definite D call. The CDR3 loop spans 16 amino acids. The germline CDR1 and CDR2 sequences are SGDLS and YYNGEE. V was clipped by 0 bases and J by 2 bases, with 9 bases between them. The CDR3, as DNA: TGTGCCAGCAGCGTAGTTGGGCGCCCTGGGGCCAACGTCCTGACTTTC. Its protein product is CASSVVGRPGANVLTF.

In this sample, this clonotype turned up many times. This chain joins TRBV9 and TRBJ2-3; D not resolved. Germline CDR1 and CDR2: SGDLS and YYNGEE. The CDR3 spans 16 residues. Trimming took 5 bases from V and 0 from J, leaving 16 bases between them. The CDR3 bases are TGTGCCAGCAGTGTTGCGTGGGGTACTAGCACAGATACGCAGTATTTT. Its translation is CASSVAWGTSTDTQYF.

This clonotype was found a few times. This chain joins TRBV20-1 and TRBJ2-1; D is undetermined. The CDR3 is 11 residues long. The germline V gene encodes CDR1 DFQATT and CDR2 SNEGSKA (reference sequence). Trimming took 2 bases from V and 7 from J, leaving 6 bases between them. The DNA of the CDR3 is TGCAGTGCTAGACTGACTAATGAGCAGTTCTTC. Its translation is CSARLTNEQFF.

This clonotype has just a few counts. CDR3 amino acids: CASSRGAVDGGREAFF. The CDR3 DNA is TGTGCCAGCAGCCGCGGGGCAGTGGACGGGGGGAGAGAAGCTTTCTTT. V gene TRBV7-9 combines with J gene TRBJ1-1; TRBD1 is a possible D gene (5 bases). CDR3 length: 16 residues. Germline lookup yields CDR1 SEHNR and CDR2 FQNEAQ (reference sequence). V lost 5 bases and J lost 8, with 24 bases in between.

This clonotype was found many times. This chain links TRBV12-3 or TRBV12-4 with TRBJ2-1; TRBD2 matches 9 bases. The CDR3 covers 15 residues. J was trimmed by 2 bases and V by 2 bases; bases with no gene match: 1. The chain's CDR3 is CASSLIAGAYNEQFF. The DNA of the CDR3 is TGTGCCAGCAGTTTAATAGCGGGAGCCTACAATGAGCAGTTCTTC.

This clonotype was detected a few times. As DNA, the CDR3 is TGTGCCAGCAGCCATGGGACAGGGGGCCTGAATGAGCAGTTCTTC. Protein sequence: CASSHGTGGLNEQFF. The J gene is TRBJ2-1, the V gene TRBV5-6, with 12 bases identical to TRBD1. Germline CDR1 is SGHDT and CDR2 is YYEEEE. Trimming at V came to 4 bases and at J to 7 bases, leaving 6 bases not matched to a gene. CDR3 length: 15 residues.

A note on this clonotype: A much larger clone lies one base from this, so it may be a read error. The chain combines TRBV5-1 with TRBJ2-2; D tentatively fits TRBD1 or TRBD2 (6 bases each). Trimming removed 0 bases from V and 6 bases from J, with 18 bases in between. The germline V gene encodes CDR1 SGHRS and CDR2 YFSETQ. The CDR3 spans 17 residues. CDR3: CASSLVYQGRWSGELFF. The CDR3 region has the DNA TGCGCCAGCAGCTTGGTCTACCAGGGGAGGTGGTCCGGGGAGCTGTTTTTT. Based on the CDR3 plus reference TRBV5-1 and TRBJ2-2, the full variable domain is KAGVTQTPRYLIKTRGQQVTLSCSPISGHRSVSWYQQTPGQGLQFLFEYFSETQRNKGNFPGRFSGRQFSNSRSEMNVSTLELGDSALYLCASSLVYQGRWSGELFFGEGSRLTVL.

This clonotype was counted at least ten times. The chain is built from TRBV7-3 and TRBJ2-1; TRBD2 matches 10 bases. After removal of 4 bases from V and 8 bases from J, the junction contained 11 bases not matched to a gene. Germline V CDR1 and CDR2: SGHTA, FQGTGA. The CDR3 has 16 amino acids. The CDR3 sequence: CASSSEAGGPVYEQFF. The CDR3 coding sequence is TGTGCCAGCAGCTCCGAAGCGGGAGGGCCGGTGTATGAGCAGTTCTTC.

This clonotype came up a few times. The genes are TRBV28 and TRBJ2-1; D is possibly TRBD1 or TRBD2 (5 bases each). CDR3 length: 17 residues. V was clipped by 1 base and J by 6 bases, with 19 bases between them. CDR1 is MDHEN, CDR2 SYDVKM, per germline. The CDR3, as DNA: TGTGCCAGCAGTTTATTGTTTCGGCCTTATGGGGGCAATGAGCAGTTCTTC. It yields the protein CASSLLFRPYGGNEQFF.

This clonotype appeared a few times. The gene calls are TRBV20-1 and TRBJ2-7; no firm D call. The germline CDR1 and CDR2 sequences are DFQATT and SNEGSKA (reference sequence). V dropped 2 bases and J dropped 3 bases, with 8 bases sitting between them. The CDR3 has 12 amino acids. The DNA for the CDR3 is TGCAGTGCTAGACTCAGCGACTACGAGCAGTACTTC. Translation: CSARLSDYEQYF.

This clonotype turned up a few times. The gene calls are TRBV20-1 and TRBJ2-5, with 11 bases that match TRBD2. Germline CDR1 is DFQATT and CDR2 is SNEGSKA (reference sequence). This CDR3 contains 17 residues. V shed 1 base, J shed 3 bases, and the junction held 10 bases outside the gene matches. The CDR3 DNA sequence: TGCAGTGCTAGAGTTGGGCTAGCGGGGGGTGTAGAAGAGACCCAGTACTTC. This encodes CSARVGLAGGVEETQYF.

This chain uses TRBV12-5 with TRBJ2-1; TRBD1 aligns across 9 bases. The CDR3 is 15 amino acids. CDR1 and CDR2 from the germline V gene are LGHNT and FRNRAP. The V gene end was trimmed by 1 base and the J gene end by 7 bases; junction bases not matched to a gene: 5. CDR3 bases: TGTGCTAGTGGTTTGGGGGGACAGGGTGATAATGAGCAGTTCTTC. It codes for CASGLGGQGDNEQFF.

This clonotype was detected ten times or more. This rearrangement joins TRBV12-3 or TRBV12-4 to TRBJ2-1; TRBD2 might be the D (6 bases). The CDR3 runs to 12 residues. V lost 7 bases and J 6 bases, leaving 10 bases between the germline ends. CDR3 sequence: CASKWGGNEQFF. CDR3 sequence (DNA): TGTGCCAGCAAGTGGGGAGGCAATGAGCAGTTCTTC.

The sample holds many counts of this clonotype. A junction end diverges from the germline sequence, so it may reflect a read error. The gene calls are TRBV4-2 and TRBJ2-3; 7 nucleotides align to TRBD2. Germline CDR1 reads LGHNA; CDR2 reads YNFKEQ. This CDR3 is 14 amino acids long. This CDR3 is CATSGAGDPNTQYF. Here the CDR3 DNA reads TGTGCCACCAGCGGGGCGGGGGATCCCAATACGCAGTATTTT.

As concerns this clonotype: With a much larger clone just one base away, this may be a read error. The CDR3 DNA follows: TGTGCCAGCAGCCAACTGAGGACTGGGTCCTACGAGCAGTACGTC. This gives the protein CASSQLRTGSYEQYV. The chain is built from TRBV28 and TRBJ2-7, with a possible D match to TRBD2 (5 bases). Germline CDR1 is MDHEN and CDR2 is SYDVKM. The V and J ends lost 6 bases and 1 base respectively, with 16 bases between them. CDR3 length: 15 amino acids.

This clonotype was counted at least ten times. The J gene is TRBJ2-3, the V gene TRBV6-1, with 8 bases aligning to TRBD2. CDR3 length equals 14 residues. CDR1 and CDR2 from the germline V gene are MNHNS and SASEGT. V shed 8 bases, J shed 6 bases, and the junction held 10 bases outside the gene matches. CDR3 DNA: TGTGCCAGCGGGATAGCGGGACCGGCGGATACGCAGTATTTT. As protein: CASGIAGPADTQYF.

The V and J genes are TRBV3-1 and TRBJ2-5; TRBD2 matches 11 bases. The germline gives CDR1 LGHDT, CDR2 YNNKEL (reference sequence). After removal of 0 bases from V and 5 bases from J, the junction contained 5 bases not matched to a gene. The CDR3 length is 16 residues. The CDR3 here is CASSQDPASGRETQYF. The CDR3 nucleotides are TGTGCCAGCAGCCAAGATCCGGCTAGCGGGAGGGAGACCCAGTACTTC.

A few counts support this clonotype. This chain joins TRBV7-9 and TRBJ1-2, with D tentatively TRBD1 (6 bases). V dropped 4 bases and J dropped 10 bases, with 13 bases sitting between them. Germline V gives CDR1 SEHNR, CDR2 FQNEAQ (reference sequence). The CDR3 loop spans 12 amino acids. CDR3: CASSSAEGVYTF. In nucleotides, the CDR3 is TGTGCCAGCAGCTCTGCAGAGGGGGTCTACACCTTC.

This clonotype has a handful of counts. V usage is TRBV7-6 and J usage is TRBJ2-2, with 13 bases lining up with TRBD2. CDR3 size: 21 residues. Germline V gene lookup returns CDR1 SGHVS and CDR2 FNYEAQ. The V and J ends lost 4 bases and 0 bases, in that order; junction bases with no gene match: 14. This chain's CDR3 is CASSSHLPRTSGGANTGELFF. The CDR3 DNA sequence: TGTGCCAGCAGCTCCCACTTACCTCGGACTAGCGGGGGCGCGAACACCGGGGAGCTGTTTTTT.

This clonotype was detected ten times or more. V is TRBV3-1 and J is TRBJ2-2, with D possibly being TRBD1 (7 bases). CDR3 size: 15 residues. Trimming took off 4 bases at V and 0 bases at J, with 9 bases between the two ends. Germline V gene lookup returns CDR1 LGHDT and CDR2 YNNKEL (reference sequence). The CDR3 loop is CASSPGGTNTGELFF. The DNA for the CDR3 is TGTGCCAGCAGCCCAGGGGGGACGAACACCGGGGAGCTGTTTTTT.